Sequencing of this TCR beta chain was carried out in a study of CD8 T cells in ankylosing spondylitis. The study's findings and limits: According to the report, clones linked to the disease were significantly enriched in matched synovial fluid samples taken from ankylosing spondylitis patients. It appeared that ankylosing spondylitis blood was characterized by a TCR beta motif of several highly homologous variants. Disease-linked clones were CD8+ and relatively rare in peripheral blood.

This clonotype was detected ten times or more. Its specificity is unknown. Making the TCR beta libraries involved quantitative 5'-RACE with molecular barcodes. TCRdb ran MiXCR on the 5' RACE reads and lists one entry per CDR3 protein. The sample consists of about 240,000 distinct CDR3 sequences, 20% to 30% of them appearing once. This TCR was sampled from a male donor with ankylosing spondylitis or in good health (not recorded which). Sequenced: blood, either unsorted or a sorted T cell fraction (not recorded which).

DNA for the CDR3: TGCAGCGCCACATCAGGGGGTTGGGGCAACACTGAAGCTTTCTTT. The encoded protein is CSATSGGWGNTEAFF. This chain joins TRBV29-1 and TRBJ1-1; 7 positions match TRBD1. Losses at the gene ends were 7 bases for V and 2 bases for J; bases not matched to a gene: 13. CDR1 is SQVTM and CDR2 is ANQGSEA in the germline V gene. CDR3 length: 15 amino acids. Full variable domain (outside the CDR3, taken from reference TRBV29-1 and TRBJ1-1): SAVISQKPSRDICQRGTSLTIQCQVDSQVTMMFWYRQQPGQSLTLIATANQGSEATYESGFVIDKFPISRPNLTFSTLTVSNMSPEDSSIYLCSATSGGWGNTEAFFGQGTRLTVV.